The source of this T cell receptor beta chain is a study of T cell responses to AZD1222 COVID-19 vaccine. Whole-study findings and limits: An increase in Spike-specific TCR breadth and depth was observed after two AZD1222 doses. Donors were chiefly white British, with a greater number of females, and clonal diversity was perhaps underestimated. Baseline serology detected seropositivity in only six AZD1222 recipients.

Data came from immunoSEQ multiplex PCR; TCRdb stores just in-frame clones and leaves some out. This table holds 150,000 to 200,000 clones, around 90% found once. Comments on this clone: The target antigen is unknown.

The source of this sequence is an adult who received the AZD1222 COVID-19 vaccine. The specimen comprised peripheral blood, sampled 28 days after the second AZD1222 dose.

The CDR3 loop is CATSSGAGGTIYF. The CDR3 DNA reads as TGTGCCACCAGTTCAGGGGCTGGTGGCACCATATATTTT. The chain carries TRBV24-1 and TRBJ1-3, with D perhaps TRBD1 (6 bases). Germline V gives CDR1 KGHDR, CDR2 SFDVKD. Trimming stripped 6 bases from V and 9 bases from J, with 14 bases between. This CDR3 has 13 residues.